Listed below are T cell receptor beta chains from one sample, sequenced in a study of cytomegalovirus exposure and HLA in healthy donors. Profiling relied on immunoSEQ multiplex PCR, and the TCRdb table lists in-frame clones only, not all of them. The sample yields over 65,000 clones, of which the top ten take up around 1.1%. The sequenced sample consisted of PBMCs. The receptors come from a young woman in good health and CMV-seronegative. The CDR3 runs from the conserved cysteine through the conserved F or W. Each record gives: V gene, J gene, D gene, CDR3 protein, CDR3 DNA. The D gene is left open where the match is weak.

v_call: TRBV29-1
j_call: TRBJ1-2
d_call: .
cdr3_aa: CSVERERAVDGYTF
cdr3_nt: TGCAGCGTTGAACGGGAAAGGGCTGTCGATGGCTACACCTTC

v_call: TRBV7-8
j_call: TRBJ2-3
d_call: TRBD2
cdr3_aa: CASSLEGGELTDTQYF
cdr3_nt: TGTGCCAGCAGCCTAGAGGGAGGGGAACTCACAGATACGCAGTATTTT

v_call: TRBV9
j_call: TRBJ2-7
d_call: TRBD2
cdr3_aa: CASSVDAGGTYEQYF
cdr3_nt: TGTGCCAGCAGCGTAGATGCGGGAGGAACCTACGAGCAGTACTTC

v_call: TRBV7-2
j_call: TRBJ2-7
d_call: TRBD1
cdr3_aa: CASSAGQGREQYF
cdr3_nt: TGTGCCAGCAGCGCCGGACAGGGACGCGAGCAGTACTTC

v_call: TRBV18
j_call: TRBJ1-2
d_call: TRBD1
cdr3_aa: CASSRGQAQNYGYTF
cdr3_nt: TGTGCCAGCTCACGGGGACAGGCCCAGAACTATGGCTACACCTTC

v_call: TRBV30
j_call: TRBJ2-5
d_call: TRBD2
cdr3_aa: CAWSISLAGEGETQYF
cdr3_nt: TGTGCCTGGAGCATTTCACTAGCGGGAGAGGGAGAGACCCAGTACTTC

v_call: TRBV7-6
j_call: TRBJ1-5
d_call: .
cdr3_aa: CASSLHSGQPQHF
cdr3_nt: TGTGCCAGCAGCCTACATTCGGGACAGCCCCAGCATTTT

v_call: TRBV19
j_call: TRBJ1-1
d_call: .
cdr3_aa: CASSMGARTEAFF
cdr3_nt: TGTGCCAGTAGTATGGGGGCGCGAACTGAAGCTTTCTTT

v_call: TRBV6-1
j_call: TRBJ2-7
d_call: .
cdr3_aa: CASSGGQSYEQYF
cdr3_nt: TGTGCCAGCAGTGGTGGACAGTCCTACGAGCAGTACTTC

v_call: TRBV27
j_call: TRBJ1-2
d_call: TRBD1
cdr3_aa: CASSPGQGASGYTF
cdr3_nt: TGTGCCAGCAGTCCGGGACAGGGGGCGAGCGGCTACACCTTC

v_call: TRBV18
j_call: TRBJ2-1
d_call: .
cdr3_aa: CASSPSTGDYNEQFF
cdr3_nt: TGTGCCAGCTCACCATCGACAGGAGACTACAATGAGCAGTTCTTC

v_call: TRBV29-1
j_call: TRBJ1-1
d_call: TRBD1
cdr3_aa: CSVETGGSFEAFF
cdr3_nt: TGCAGCGTTGAGACAGGGGGCAGTTTTGAAGCTTTCTTT

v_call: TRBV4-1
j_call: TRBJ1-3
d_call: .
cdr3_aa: CASSPTGGPEDTIYF
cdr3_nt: TGCGCCAGCAGCCCAACCGGGGGGCCCGAGGACACCATATATTTT

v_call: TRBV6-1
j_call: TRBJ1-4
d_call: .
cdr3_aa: CASSEGAATNEKLFF
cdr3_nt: TGTGCCAGCAGTGAAGGGGCAGCAACTAATGAAAAACTGTTTTTT

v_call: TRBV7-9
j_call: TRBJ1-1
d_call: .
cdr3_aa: CASSLSGSMNTEAFF
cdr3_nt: TGTGCCAGCAGTCTATCGGGGTCCATGAACACTGAAGCTTTCTTT

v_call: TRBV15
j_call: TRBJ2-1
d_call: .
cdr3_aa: CATSRDIENEQFF
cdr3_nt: TGTGCCACCAGCAGAGATATCGAGAATGAGCAGTTCTTC

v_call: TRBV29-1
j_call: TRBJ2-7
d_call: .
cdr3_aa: CSVEDLADEQYF
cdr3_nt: TGCAGCGTTGAAGATCTTGCGGACGAGCAGTACTTC

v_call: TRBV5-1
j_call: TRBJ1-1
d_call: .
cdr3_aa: CASSQVHGNEAFF
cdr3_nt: TGCGCCAGCAGCCAGGTTCACGGTAATGAAGCTTTCTTT

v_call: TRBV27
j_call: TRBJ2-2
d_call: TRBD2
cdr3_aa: CASRPISIAGTGELFF
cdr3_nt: TGTGCCAGCAGGCCTATTTCGATAGCGGGCACCGGGGAGCTGTTTTTT

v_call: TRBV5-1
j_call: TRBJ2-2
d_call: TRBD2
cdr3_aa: CASSLGSGRTGELFF
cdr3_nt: TGCGCCAGCAGCTTGGGTAGCGGGAGAACCGGGGAGCTGTTTTTT

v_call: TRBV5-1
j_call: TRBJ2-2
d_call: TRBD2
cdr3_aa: CASSFTAGVNTGELFF
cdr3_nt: TGCGCCAGCAGCTTCACGGCGGGGGTGAACACCGGGGAGCTGTTTTTT

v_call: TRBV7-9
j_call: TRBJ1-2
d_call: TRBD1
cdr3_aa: CASSATDRGNYGYTF
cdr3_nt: TGTGCCAGCAGCGCAACAGACAGGGGCAACTATGGCTACACCTTC

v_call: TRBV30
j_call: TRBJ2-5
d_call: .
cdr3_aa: CAWGGGPGTQYF
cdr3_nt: TGTGCCTGGGGAGGAGGGCCCGGGACCCAGTACTTC

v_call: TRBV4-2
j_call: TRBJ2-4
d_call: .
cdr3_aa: CASSQETTRGAKNIQYF
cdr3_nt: TGTGCCAGCAGCCAAGAGACAACCAGGGGAGCCAAAAACATTCAGTACTTC

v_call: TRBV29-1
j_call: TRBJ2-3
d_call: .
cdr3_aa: CSVAGANTDTQYF
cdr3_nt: TGCAGCGTTGCAGGGGCGAACACAGATACGCAGTATTTT

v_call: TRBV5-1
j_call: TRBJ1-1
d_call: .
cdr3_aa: CASSLTGGNLGTEAFF
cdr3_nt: TGCGCCAGCAGCTTGACCGGGGGGAACTTGGGCACTGAAGCTTTCTTT

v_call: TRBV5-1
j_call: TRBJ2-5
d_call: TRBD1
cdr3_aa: CASRKGGPEETQYF
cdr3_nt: TGCGCCAGCAGGAAAGGGGGCCCCGAAGAGACCCAGTACTTC

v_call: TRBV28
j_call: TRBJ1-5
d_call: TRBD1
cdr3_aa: CASRWSGGSNQPQHF
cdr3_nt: TGTGCCAGCAGATGGTCAGGGGGTAGCAATCAGCCCCAGCATTTT

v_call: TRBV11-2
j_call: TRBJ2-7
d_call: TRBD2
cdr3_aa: CASSLGGGNNEQYF
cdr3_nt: TGTGCCAGCAGCTTAGGGGGGGGGAACAACGAGCAGTACTTC

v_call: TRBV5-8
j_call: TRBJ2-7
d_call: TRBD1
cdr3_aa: CASKGTAAYEQYF
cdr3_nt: TGTGCCAGCAAGGGGACAGCCGCCTACGAGCAGTACTTC

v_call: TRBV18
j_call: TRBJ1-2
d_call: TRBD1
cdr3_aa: CASSPRTGQGGPYGYTF
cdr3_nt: TGTGCCAGCTCACCAAGGACGGGACAGGGAGGGCCCTATGGCTACACCTTC

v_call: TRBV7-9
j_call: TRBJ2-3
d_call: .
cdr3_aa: CASLRVPTDTQYF
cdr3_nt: TGTGCCAGTTTGAGAGTTCCCACAGATACGCAGTATTTT

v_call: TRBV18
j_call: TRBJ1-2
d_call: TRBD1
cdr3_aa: CASAPSPGQTNYGYTF
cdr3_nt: TGTGCCAGCGCACCATCCCCGGGACAGACTAACTATGGCTACACCTTC

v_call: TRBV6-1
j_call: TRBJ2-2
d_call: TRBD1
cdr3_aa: CASTRQGDKGELFF
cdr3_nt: TGTGCCAGCACCAGACAGGGTGATAAGGGGGAGCTGTTTTTT

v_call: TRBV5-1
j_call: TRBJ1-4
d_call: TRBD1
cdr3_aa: CASSLASRQGRRNEKLFF
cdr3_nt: TGCGCCAGCAGCTTGGCCAGCCGACAGGGGAGAAGAAATGAAAAACTGTTTTTT

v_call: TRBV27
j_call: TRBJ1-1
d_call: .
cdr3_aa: CASSPGSGNTEAFF
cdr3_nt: TGTGCCAGCAGTCCAGGGTCAGGGAACACTGAAGCTTTCTTT

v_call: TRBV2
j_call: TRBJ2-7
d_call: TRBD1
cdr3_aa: CASKSRDRVYEQYF
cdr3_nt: TGTGCCAGCAAGAGCCGGGACAGGGTCTACGAGCAGTACTTC

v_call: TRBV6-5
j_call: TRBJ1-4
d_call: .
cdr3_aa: CASSYGGGSNEKLFF
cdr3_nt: TGTGCCAGCAGTTACGGTGGGGGCAGCAATGAAAAACTGTTTTTT

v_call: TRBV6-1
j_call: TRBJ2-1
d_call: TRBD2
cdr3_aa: CASSEERGTSGGFRSYNEQFF
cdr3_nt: TGTGCCAGCAGTGAAGAGAGGGGGACTAGCGGGGGGTTCAGGTCCTACAATGAGCAGTTCTTC

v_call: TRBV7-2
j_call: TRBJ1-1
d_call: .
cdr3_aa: CASSQARAEAFF
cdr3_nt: TGTGCCAGCAGCCAAGCGCGGGCTGAAGCTTTCTTT

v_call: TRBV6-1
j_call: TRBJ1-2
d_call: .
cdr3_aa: CASTAVAGVGYTF
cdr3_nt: TGTGCCAGCACGGCGGTGGCGGGCGTTGGCTACACCTTC

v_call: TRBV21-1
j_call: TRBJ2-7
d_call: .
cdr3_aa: CASSKVTYEQYF
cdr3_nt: TGTGCCAGCAGCAAAGTCACTTACGAGCAGTACTTC

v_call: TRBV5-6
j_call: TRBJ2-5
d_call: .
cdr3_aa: CASSAEQGQETQYF
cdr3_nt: TGTGCCAGCAGCGCAGAGCAGGGTCAAGAGACCCAGTACTTC

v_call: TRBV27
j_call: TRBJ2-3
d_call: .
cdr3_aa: CASSQDSLGNTQYF
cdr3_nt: TGTGCCAGCAGTCAGGACTCCCTCGGGAATACGCAGTATTTT

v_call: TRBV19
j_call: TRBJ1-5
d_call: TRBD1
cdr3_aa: CASSITGQGQGHQPQHF
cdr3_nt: TGTGCCAGTAGTATAACGGGACAAGGACAGGGACATCAGCCCCAGCATTTT

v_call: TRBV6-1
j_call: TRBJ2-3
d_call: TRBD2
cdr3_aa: CASSEEIAGTDTQYF
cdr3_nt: TGTGCCAGCAGTGAAGAAATAGCGGGAACAGATACGCAGTATTTT

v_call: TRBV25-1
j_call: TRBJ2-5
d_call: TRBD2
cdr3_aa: CASSATQRLAGVGETQYF
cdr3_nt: TGTGCCAGCAGTGCAACCCAAAGACTAGCGGGAGTAGGAGAGACCCAGTACTTC

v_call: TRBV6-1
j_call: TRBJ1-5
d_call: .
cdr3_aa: CASSEPGRPGPQHF
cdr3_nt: TGTGCCAGCAGTGAACCAGGGAGGCCGGGGCCCCAGCATTTT

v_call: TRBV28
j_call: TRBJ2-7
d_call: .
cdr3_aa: CASSPPAPRGEQYF
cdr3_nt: TGTGCCAGCAGCCCTCCGGCACCAAGGGGAGAGCAGTACTTC

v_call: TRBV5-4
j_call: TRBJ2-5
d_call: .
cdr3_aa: CASSSGGKQETQYF
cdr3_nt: TGTGCCAGCAGCTCCGGGGGAAAACAAGAGACCCAGTACTTC

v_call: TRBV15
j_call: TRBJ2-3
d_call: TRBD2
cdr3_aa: CATSRDLAGSTDTQYF
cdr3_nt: TGTGCCACCAGCAGAGATCTAGCGGGGAGCACAGATACGCAGTATTTT

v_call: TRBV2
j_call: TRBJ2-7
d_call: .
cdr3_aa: CASRGGQGKTPYEQYF
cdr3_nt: TGTGCCAGCAGGGGGGGGCAGGGCAAGACCCCGTACGAGCAGTACTTC

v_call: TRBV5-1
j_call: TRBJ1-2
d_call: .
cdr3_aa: CASSLDVGSGYTF
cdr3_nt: TGCGCCAGCAGCTTGGATGTCGGGTCTGGCTACACCTTC

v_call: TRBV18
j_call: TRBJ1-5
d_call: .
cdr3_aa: CASSQGQRGAGQPQHF
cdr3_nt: TGTGCCAGCTCACAAGGTCAGCGGGGAGCCGGGCAGCCCCAGCATTTT

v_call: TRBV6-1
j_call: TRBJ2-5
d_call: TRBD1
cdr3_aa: CASSVDRGMETQYF
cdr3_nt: TGTGCCAGCAGTGTCGACAGGGGGATGGAGACCCAGTACTTC